The T cell receptor beta chain described here comes from a study of human T cells and chemical hapten exposure. Overall study: Chiefly female patients presented with alopecia areata, totalis or universalis. Yields of TCR per sample differed, chiefly owing to small differences in pooled library volume.

Noted time point: patch test 1, 2 weeks after DPC sensitization. Treatment: therapeutic diphenylcyclopropenone sensitization with weekly scalp DPC. The study enrolled 18 to 70-year-old alopecia patients suitable for DPC. The study's library attached unique molecular identifiers to single cDNA molecules. TCRdb recomputed calls from the RACE reads with MiXCR, one row per CDR3 protein. The sample includes some 190,000 distinct CDR3 sequences, about 20% of them seen just once. Germline loops: CDR1 SGHRS, CDR2 YFSETQ. The CDR3 consists of 16 residues. V gave up 3 bases and J gave up 10 bases; unmatched junction bases: 10.

The clonotype originates from a woman aged 50 to 60 with alopecia areata. Some clones in this sample may be carry-over from other donors' samples. The material sequenced was whole blood, taken in connection with sensitization to the hapten diphenylcyclopropenone (DPC). The V call is TRBV5-1, the J call TRBJ2-1, with 13 bases lining up with TRBD2. CDR3 sequence: CASSWDPGLAGREQFF. The CDR3 nucleotides read TGCGCCAGCAGCTGGGATCCGGGACTAGCGGGAAGGGAGCAGTTCTTC.